Described below is a single T cell receptor beta chain sequence and its context. RNA in amounts of roughly 0.5 to 1 ug was reverse transcribed with random hexamers. TCRdb re-called the immunoSEQ multiplex PCR reads through MiXCR, storing one row per CDR3 protein. The table shows 120,000 to 150,000 distinct CDR3 sequences, with around 94% occurring only once. This entry is derived from a study of CD8 T cells in Susac syndrome. V was cut by 6 bases and J by 5 bases, with 16 bases left in between. CDR1 is SNHLY and CDR2 is FYNNEI in the germline V gene. This CDR3 has 14 amino acids. Sequenced input: CD4+ T cells from PBMCs. The rearrangement uses TRBV2 and TRBJ1-1; tentative D call: TRBD1 (6 bases). This receptor was taken from a human donor in good health. CDR3 in DNA: TGTGCCAGCAGGGCGGTAGGGGGTGTTACTGAAGCTTTCTTT. Its translation: CASRAVGGVTEAFF.